This TCR beta chain was recorded in a study of HIV-infected children after antiretroviral therapy interruption. About the study: Continuous-treatment children had median age approximately 8 years, interruption around 9.5 years. In continuous treatment, analyzed samples were from weeks 0, 48 and 150. Study-wide results and caveats: Shared-triplet CDR3 clusters increased after interruption in a few patients.

The sample holds many counts of this clonotype. Its target is unknown. The TCR library was built from RNA with a 3' RACE protocol and unique molecular identifiers. Each CDR3 protein is one row after TCRdb ran MiXCR on the 3' RACE reads. The table lists nearly 15,000 distinct CDR3 sequences, about 3.4% of them singletons. The CDR3 is made up of 11 amino acids. Germline CDR1 SNHLY, CDR2 FYNNEI. Trimming pared 8 bases from V and 6 bases from J, leaving 10 bases between. Specified treatment: PENTA 11 planned treatment interruption arm or continuous ART arm. The sample in question was CD45RO+ CD8+ T cells from PBMCs, pooled from several time points, obtained from a donor given antiretroviral therapy, either interrupted or continuous. Subset here: memory CD8+ CD45RO+ CD45RA- T cells. The TCR originated in a pool of human donors with HIV. The chain joins TRBV2 to TRBJ1-1; D gene ambiguous. CDR3 in DNA: TGTGCCAGCGCTGTCGTTCCTGAAGCTTTCTTT. Its protein is CASAVVPEAFF.